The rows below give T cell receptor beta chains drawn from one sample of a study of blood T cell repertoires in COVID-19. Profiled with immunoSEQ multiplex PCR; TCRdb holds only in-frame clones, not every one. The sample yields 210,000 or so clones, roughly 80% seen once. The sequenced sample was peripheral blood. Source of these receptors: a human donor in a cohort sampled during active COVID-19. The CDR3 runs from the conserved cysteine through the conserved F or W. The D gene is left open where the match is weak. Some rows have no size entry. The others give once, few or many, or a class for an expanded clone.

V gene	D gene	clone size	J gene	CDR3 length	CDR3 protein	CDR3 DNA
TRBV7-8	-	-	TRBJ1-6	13	CASSFNRDSPLHF	TGTGCCAGCAGCTTTAATCGGGATTCACCCCTCCACTTT
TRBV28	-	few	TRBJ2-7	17	CASSPPRGSGATYEQYF	TGTGCCAGCAGTCCTCCCCGGGGTAGCGGAGCAACCTACGAGCAGTACTTC
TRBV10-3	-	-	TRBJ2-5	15	CAISDRGKGQETQYF	TGTGCCATCAGTGACCGCGGTAAGGGGCAAGAGACCCAGTACTTC
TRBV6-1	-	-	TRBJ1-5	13	CASSEIMAQPQHF	TGTGCCAGCAGTGAAATAATGGCTCAGCCCCAGCATTTT
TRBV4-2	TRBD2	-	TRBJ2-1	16	CASSQARTSGDTEQFF	TGTGCCAGCAGCCAAGCTCGGACTAGCGGAGATACAGAGCAGTTCTTC
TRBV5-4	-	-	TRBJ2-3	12	CASSLFLDTQYF	TGTGCCAGCAGCTTGTTTCTGGATACGCAGTATTTT
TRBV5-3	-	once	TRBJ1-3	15	CARSLYLCSGNTIYF	TGTGCCAGAAGCTTGTACCTATGCTCTGGAAACACCATATATTTT
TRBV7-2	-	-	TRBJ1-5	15	CASSLVGTSNQPQHF	TGTGCCAGCAGCTTAGTAGGGACTAGTAATCAGCCCCAGCATTTT
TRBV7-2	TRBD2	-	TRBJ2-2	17	CASSSITGGGRAGELFF	TGTGCCAGCAGCTCAATAACTGGCGGGGGTCGAGCCGGGGAGCTGTTTTTT
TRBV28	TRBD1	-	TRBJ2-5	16	CASSFDSGTGLETQYF	TGTGCCAGCAGTTTTGATTCCGGGACAGGTCTAGAGACCCAGTACTTC
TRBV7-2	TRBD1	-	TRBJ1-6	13	CASSLDRVSPLHF	TGTGCCAGCAGCCTCGACAGGGTGTCACCCCTCCACTTT
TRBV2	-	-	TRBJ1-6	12	CASSGTNSPLHF	TGTGCCAGCAGCGGGACAAATTCACCCCTCCACTTT
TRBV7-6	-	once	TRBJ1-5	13	CASSLWGDQPQHF	TGTGCCAGCAGCTTATGGGGGGATCAGCCCCAGCATTTT